One sample yielded the 26 T cell receptor beta chains listed below, sequenced in a study of T cell responses to AZD1222 COVID-19 vaccine. Sequencing used immunoSEQ multiplex PCR; TCRdb keeps in-frame clones, though not all of them. The top ten hold approximately 0.69% of the sample, which has 150,000 to 200,000 clones, approximately 94% seen once. This specimen consisted of peripheral blood, obtained on day 0 of AZD1222 vaccination. These receptors all stem from an adult in good health.

V usage is TRBV10-3 and J usage is TRBJ2-7; the D is unclear. V was clipped by 4 bases and J by 3 bases, with 10 bases between them. Germline V gene lookup returns CDR1 ENHRY and CDR2 SYGVKD. The CDR3 extends over 13 amino acids. The CDR3 here is CAISGATSYEQYF. In DNA form, the CDR3 reads TGTGCCATCAGTGGGGCTACCAGCTACGAGCAGTACTTC.

The chain joins TRBV18 to TRBJ2-1, with 12 bases fitting TRBD2. Germline V gives CDR1 KGHSH, CDR2 LQKENI. Trimming took 3 bases from V and 5 from J; bases not matched to a gene: 5. The CDR3 totals 16 residues. CDR3: CASSPTSGRVNNEQFF. The CDR3 DNA reads TGTGCCAGCTCACCGACTAGCGGGAGAGTCAACAATGAGCAGTTCTTC.

The V and J genes are TRBV6-5 and TRBJ2-5; D is perhaps TRBD1 (6 bases). Germline values: CDR1 MNHEY, CDR2 SVGAGI. The CDR3 is 13 amino acids. Trimming took 6 bases from V and 4 from J, leaving 12 bases between them. The CDR3 loop is CASSLLQGETQYF. The CDR3 DNA sequence: TGTGCCAGCAGCCTTTTACAGGGAGAGACCCAGTACTTC.

This sequence joins TRBV28 and TRBJ1-3, with a weak D call TRBD1 (6 bases). CDR1 is MDHEN and CDR2 is SYDVKM in the germline V gene. Trimming left V 3 bases short and J 0 bases short, with 9 bases between. This CDR3 has 15 residues. CDR3 bases: TGTGCCAGCAGTTTCGGACAGTCCTCTGGAAACACCATATATTTT. Translating gives CASSFGQSSGNTIYF.

V is TRBV10-1 and J is TRBJ2-1; D is unresolved. The CDR3 extends over 12 amino acids. Deletions cut 2 bases from V and 13 bases from J, with 12 bases between. Germline V lookup: CDR1 WNHNN, CDR2 SYGVQD (reference sequence). The CDR3: CASSEGARRQFF. In DNA form, the CDR3 reads TGCGCCAGCAGTGAGGGAGCGCGCAGACAGTTCTTC.

The chain has TRBV25-1 and TRBJ1-2; D possibly corresponds to TRBD1 (5 bases). Germline values: CDR1 MGHDK, CDR2 SYGVNS. V gave up 7 bases and J gave up 6 bases, with 12 bases separating them. The CDR3 covers 12 residues. CDR3 nucleotide sequence: TGTGCCAGCAACTCCCTGGGGGATGGCTACACCTTC. This translates into CASNSLGDGYTF.

V gene TRBV21-1 combines with J gene TRBJ2-7. TRBV21-1 is reported as a pseudogene. CDR3 length: 11 amino acids. In DNA, the CDR3 is TGTGCCAGCAGAGGATCCTACGAGCAGTACTTC. Amino acid sequence: CASRGSYEQYF.

The chain recombines TRBV12-3 or TRBV12-4 with TRBJ2-1; weak D call: TRBD2 (5 bases). The V end was cut by 6 bases, the J end by 9 bases, with 15 bases between. This CDR3 has 13 amino acids. CDR3 region: CASRQSGGVEQFF. In nucleotides, the CDR3 is TGTGCCAGCAGGCAGAGCGGTGGGGTTGAGCAGTTCTTC.

J is TRBJ1-1 and V is TRBV5-1; D remains ambiguous. This CDR3 is built from 14 residues. V was clipped by 4 bases and J by 0 bases, with 10 bases between them. Germline CDR1 SGHRS, CDR2 YFSETQ. CDR3 nucleotides: TGCGCCAGCAGCAATGGCGGATTGAACACTGAAGCTTTCTTT. This gives the protein CASSNGGLNTEAFF.

The CDR3 DNA follows: TGTGCCAGCAGCTCGGGGCTCCAGGGCAATCAGCCCCAGCATTTT. This sequence encodes CASSSGLQGNQPQHF. V and J are TRBV5-5 and TRBJ1-5; tentative D call: TRBD1 (5 bases). The CDR3 has 15 residues. Germline V CDR1 and CDR2: SGHKS, YYEKEE (reference sequence). V was pared by 3 bases and J by 2 bases, with 12 bases between.

The rearrangement uses TRBV5-5 and TRBJ2-1; D unclear. Between the trimmed V and J ends, which lost 4 bases and 4 bases, there was a span of 15 bases. Germline V gives CDR1 SGHKS, CDR2 YYEKEE (reference sequence). The CDR3 runs to 15 residues. Here the CDR3 DNA reads TGTGCCAGCAGCCTCGGTGACGGGTGGTACAATGAGCAGTTCTTC. Protein: CASSLGDGWYNEQFF.

CDR3 coding DNA: TGCGCCAGCAGCTTAACCGTGACAGCCCCCTACGAGCAGTACTTC. This sequence encodes CASSLTVTAPYEQYF. V is TRBV5-1 and J is TRBJ2-7, with D possibly TRBD1 on 5 matching bases. The CDR3 has 15 amino acids. V lost 2 bases and J 2 bases, leaving 14 bases between the germline ends. CDR1 and CDR2 (germline): SGHRS, YFSETQ.

The CDR3, as DNA: TGTGCCAGCAGTGTGGGGAATTCACCCCTCCACTTT. It is translated as CASSVGNSPLHF. The chain is built from TRBV2 and TRBJ1-6; D is unclear. CDR1 is SNHLY, CDR2 FYNNEI, per germline. The germline V and J ends were trimmed by 4 bases and 7 bases, with 5 bases remaining between them. The CDR3 is 12 residues long. Using reference TRBV2 and TRBJ1-6 for the parts outside the CDR3, the full variable domain is EPEVTQTPSHQVTQMGQEVILRCVPISNHLYFYWYRQILGQKVEFLVSFYNNEISEKSEIFDDQFSVERPDGSNFTLKIRSTKLEDSAMYFCASSVGNSPLHFGNGTRLTVT.

V is TRBV5-5 and J is TRBJ1-1; D unclear. The CDR3 runs 11 residues. Germline CDR1 is SGHKS and CDR2 is YYEKEE (reference sequence). Between the trimmed V and J ends, which lost 1 base and 5 bases, there was a span of 3 bases. The CDR3 sequence is CASSLRTEAFF. As DNA, the CDR3 is TGTGCCAGCAGCTTGAGGACTGAAGCTTTCTTT. Based on the CDR3 plus reference TRBV5-5 and TRBJ1-1, the full variable domain is DAGVTQSPTHLIKTRGQQVTLRCSPISGHKSVSWYQQVLGQGPQFIFQYYEKEERGRGNFPDRFSARQFPNYSSELNVNALLLGDSALYLCASSLRTEAFFGQGTRLTVV.

The genes are TRBV11-2 and TRBJ2-1; D gene unclear. Trimming removed 4 bases at V and 15 bases at J, with 13 bases between. The CDR3 extends over 11 amino acids. From germline, CDR1 is SGHAT and CDR2 FQNNGV. The CDR3 sequence is CASSSSPLMFF. As DNA, the CDR3 is TGTGCCAGCAGCTCGTCTCCCCTCATGTTCTTC.

J is TRBJ2-7 and V is TRBV5-1, with 11 bases identical to TRBD1. Looked up from germline, CDR1 is SGHRS and CDR2 is YFSETQ. The CDR3 is 14 amino acids. Trimming cost V 7 bases and J 2 bases; bases outside gene matches: 5. The CDR3: CASQVGQGAYEQYF. CDR3 nucleotide sequence: TGCGCCAGCCAAGTGGGACAGGGGGCCTACGAGCAGTACTTC.

This chain links TRBV9 with TRBJ2-7; D may match TRBD1 or TRBD2 (5 bases each). The CDR3 runs 13 residues. V was cut by 0 bases and J by 7 bases, with 11 bases left in between. The germline V gene has CDR1 SGDLS and CDR2 YYNGEE. This chain's CDR3 is CASSVGGRGEQYF. In nucleotides, the CDR3 is TGTGCCAGCAGCGTAGGGGGCAGAGGGGAGCAGTACTTC.

V and J are TRBV12-5 and TRBJ2-1; TRBD2 might be the D (7 bases). The CDR3 is 13 residues long. Germline loops: CDR1 LGHNT, CDR2 FRNRAP. CDR3 region: CAGRQGTYNEQFF. CDR3 bases: TGTGCCGGGAGGCAGGGGACCTACAATGAGCAGTTCTTC.

The chain employs TRBV27 and TRBJ1-2; the D gene is possibly TRBD1 (6 bases). This CDR3 region has 16 residues. Germline CDR1 reads MNHEY; CDR2 reads SMNVEV (reference sequence). V was clipped by 6 bases and J by 0 bases, with 17 bases between them. CDR3 nucleotides: TGTGCCAGCAGCAACTACAGGGCCAGCACTAACTATGGCTACACCTTC. Protein product: CASSNYRASTNYGYTF.

The rearrangement uses TRBV11-2 and TRBJ2-6; D is undetermined. The V end was cut by 5 bases, the J end by 4 bases, with 15 bases between. Per germline, CDR1 SGHAT and CDR2 FQNNGV. This CDR3 has 16 residues. The CDR3 loop reads CASSPLDPVGANVLTF. In nucleotides, the CDR3 is TGTGCCAGCAGCCCCCTTGATCCCGTCGGGGCCAACGTCCTGACTTTC.

This CDR3 is CASSDAGPYNEQFF. The CDR3 DNA reads TGTGCCAGCAGTGACGCGGGCCCCTACAATGAGCAGTTCTTC. This chain links TRBV6-4 with TRBJ2-1, with D maybe TRBD2 (5 bases). V was clipped by 2 bases and J by 2 bases, with 7 bases between them. In germline, CDR1 is MRHNA, CDR2 SNTAGT. The CDR3 length is 14 residues.

The count of this clone is one. V and J are TRBV6-5 and TRBJ2-7; 8 positions agree with TRBD1. Unmatched junction bases numbered 8, after V lost 8 bases and J lost 2 bases. This CDR3 is 14 amino acids long. Germline-derived CDR1 and CDR2 are MNHEY and SVGAGI. CDR3 sequence: CASRGTGPTYEQYF. CDR3 DNA sequence: TGTGCCAGCCGAGGGACAGGACCAACCTACGAGCAGTACTTC.

The V and J genes are TRBV6-6 and TRBJ1-1; unclear D gene. CDR3 length: 15 residues. Germline loops: CDR1 MNHNY, CDR2 SVGAGI (reference sequence). V lost 5 bases, J lost 0 bases, and 13 bases lay in between. The CDR3: CASSGQEKMNTEAFF. The CDR3 DNA follows: TGTGCCAGCAGTGGGCAGGAGAAAATGAACACTGAAGCTTTCTTT.

This chain uses TRBV10-3 with TRBJ1-2; D is undetermined. This CDR3 is 13 amino acids long. Germline assignment: CDR1 ENHRY and CDR2 SYGVKD. V was pared by 3 bases and J by 8 bases, with 13 bases between. DNA of the CDR3: TGTGCCATCAGTGACCGTACAGCCGGCGGCTACACCTTC. Translation: CAISDRTAGGYTF.

V usage is TRBV27 and J usage is TRBJ2-3; the D gene is possibly TRBD2 (7 bases). Germline V lookup: CDR1 MNHEY, CDR2 SMNVEV (reference sequence). Trimming removed 7 bases from V and 2 bases from J, with 28 bases in between. This CDR3 contains 19 residues. CDR3 residues: CASKLRGGSETRATDTQYF. CDR3 nucleotides: TGTGCCAGCAAACTAAGGGGGGGCAGCGAGACCCGAGCCACAGATACGCAGTATTTT.

The J gene is TRBJ2-1, the V gene TRBV5-1, with a weak D call TRBD2 (6 bases). Germline CDR1 reads SGHRS; CDR2 reads YFSETQ. Trimming removed 4 bases at V and 4 bases at J, with 18 bases between. This CDR3 spans 16 amino acids. The CDR3 bases are TGCGCCAGCAGCCCCCGTCTCCAGCGGGTGTACAATGAGCAGTTCTTC. This encodes CASSPRLQRVYNEQFF.